These T cell receptor beta chains were read from a single sample in a study of Graves' ophthalmopathy and Graves' hyperthyroidism. MiXCR, applied by TCRdb to the multiplex PCR reads, yields one record per CDR3 protein. The sample holds about 700,000 distinct CDR3 sequences; roughly 41% are singletons and the top ten take 3% to 3.5%. The sequenced sample was peripheral blood. These receptors came from an adult man with Graves' ophthalmopathy. CDR3s include the opening cysteine and the closing phenylalanine or tryptophan. A D gene is named only where the DNA matches it firmly. Part of the rows lack a size; the others show once, few, many or a class for expanded clones.

size,J,V,D,CDR3,DNA
few,TRBJ2-6,TRBV6-2/TRBV6-3,NA,CASSPTGWANVLTF,TGTGCCAGCAGTCCGACCGGATGGGCCAACGTCCTGACTTTC
NA,TRBJ2-5,TRBV7-9,TRBD1,CASSYSGTGPQETQYF,TGTGCCAGCAGTTACTCGGGGACAGGCCCCCAAGAGACCCAGTACTTC
few,TRBJ2-7,TRBV20-1,NA,CSARDPYGGEQYF,TGCAGTGCTAGAGATCCTTATGGGGGCGAGCAGTACTTC
NA,TRBJ1-4,TRBV5-1,TRBD1,CASSLGGGIVEKLFF,TGCGCCAGCAGCTTGGGAGGGGGCATCGTCGAAAAACTGTTTTTT
NA,TRBJ1-1,TRBV6-1,NA,CASSEWGRVGEAFF,TGTGCCAGCAGTGAATGGGGGCGCGTAGGAGAAGCTTTCTTT
few,TRBJ1-5,TRBV19,TRBD1,CASSIVAGAGGNQPQHF,TGTGCCAGTAGTATAGTTGCCGGGGCAGGGGGGAATCAGCCCCAGCATTTT
NA,TRBJ1-2,TRBV7-9,NA,CAWSPSGVYGYTF,TGTGCCTGGAGTCCCTCCGGGGTCTATGGCTACACCTTC
many,TRBJ1-2,TRBV2,NA,CASSVNRANYGYTF,TGTGCCAGCAGTGTAAACAGAGCTAACTATGGCTACACCTTC
NA,TRBJ2-7,TRBV6-7,TRBD2,CASSYRAGGSYEQYF,TGTGCCAGCAGTTACCGAGCGGGAGGGTCCTACGAGCAGTACTTC
many,TRBJ1-5,TRBV10-3,NA,CASSYSTENQPQHF,TGTGCCAGCAGTTACTCGACAGAGAATCAGCCCCAGCATTTT
NA,TRBJ2-5,TRBV13,TRBD1,CASSPTGGGETQYF,TGTGCCAGCAGCCCGACAGGGGGAGGAGAGACCCAGTACTTC